Below, one TCR beta chain is given with its context. This entry is derived from a study of shared clonotypes between healthy human individuals. CDR3 length: 15 residues. Trimming stripped 6 bases from V and 7 bases from J, with 19 bases between. CDR1 and CDR2 (germline): SGHDT, YYEEEE. Clones were read by immunoSEQ multiplex PCR, and TCRdb kept only the in-frame ones, dropping some. Among about 640,000 clones listed, 55% to 75% were seen once. Recent vaccinations or acute infections were absent in the healthy HIV-negative adult donors. V usage is TRBV5-6 and J usage is TRBJ2-2, with a possible D match to TRBD2 (5 bases). What was sequenced was memory CD4+ T cells sorted from blood. Subset described: CD45RA-negative fraction. This clonotype was obtained from a woman in her 30s in good health. This CDR3 reads CASTFREGVGGELFF. The CDR3 nucleotides are TGTGCCAGCACCTTTCGAGAGGGAGTGGGCGGGGAGCTGTTTTTT.